A selection of T cell receptor beta chains follows, all from one sample in a study of CD8+CD57+ T cells in acquired aplastic anemia. MiXCR was run by TCRdb on the reads, yielding one entry per CDR3 protein. The sample yields 150,000 to 200,000 distinct CDR3 sequences, 48% seen once. Sequencing was carried out using sorted CD4+, CD8+, or CD8+CD57+ T cells (not recorded which) from PBMCs. The receptors were gathered from a human donor with aplastic anemia. CDR3s leave out the opening cysteine and the closing phenylalanine or tryptophan.

j_call v_call cdr3_aa
TRBJ1-3 TRBV3-1 ASSPDSGGNTIY
TRBJ2-7 TRBV7-2 ASSLAVGQSYEQY
TRBJ1-5 TRBV9 ASSDTEANQPRH
TRBJ2-7 TRBV20-1 SAKTGVYEQY
TRBJ2-3 TRBV2 ASSETVSTDTQY
TRBJ2-7 TRBV2 ARSGVGPYEQY
TRBJ2-5 TRBV30 AWSLTPGTQY
TRBJ2-3 TRBV7-9 ASSPGQVIDTQY
TRBJ1-5 TRBV20-1 SAYRDRDQPQH
TRBJ1-3 TRBV18 ASSPGGTSGNTIY